A selection of T cell receptor beta chains follows, all from one sample in a study of T-cell reconstitution after alpha-beta-depleted transplantation in children. TCRdb called the PCR reads again in MiXCR, with one record for every CDR3 protein. The sample consists of fewer than 200,000 distinct CDR3 sequences, 6.5% to 7.5% of them appearing once. The input for sequencing was PBMCs from the stem cell graft donor, taken from the stem cell graft. The receptors were gathered from a human donor who donated a stem cell graft to a child with Wiskott-Aldrich syndrome. CDR3s include the opening cysteine and the closing phenylalanine or tryptophan. A D gene is named only where the DNA matches it firmly. Expanded clones are given a class, and other clones once, few, many or no size at all.

cdr3_aa,cdr3_nt,d_call,v_call,clone_size,j_call
CASSQRRSGGTPSYNEQFF,TGTGCCAGCAGCCAAAGGCGTAGCGGGGGGACCCCATCCTACAATGAGCAGTTCTTC,TRBD2,TRBV4-2,many,TRBJ2-1
CASSPPGLGGYTF,TGTGCCAGCAGCCCCCCGGGGCTAGGGGGCTACACCTTC,-,TRBV27,many,TRBJ1-2
CAWRQASYEQYF,TGTGCCTGGAGACAGGCTTCGTACGAGCAGTACTTC,-,TRBV30,few,TRBJ2-7
CASSPGGPETQYF,TGTGCCAGCAGTCCAGGGGGGCCCGAGACCCAGTACTTC,-,TRBV2,-,TRBJ2-5
CASSLGSVIWQGAYGYTF,TGTGCCAGCAGCTTAGGGTCCGTAATTTGGCAGGGTGCCTATGGCTACACCTTC,-,TRBV7-2,many,TRBJ1-2
CASSLVAASYEQYF,TGTGCCAGCAGCTTGGTAGCGGCTTCGTACGAGCAGTACTTC,-,TRBV5-5,-,TRBJ2-7
CATGVPGGTDTQYF,TGTGCCACCGGTGTTCCGGGGGGCACAGATACGCAGTATTTT,-,TRBV15,many,TRBJ2-3
CASSWVAYTGELFF,TGTGCCAGCAGTTGGGTAGCCTACACCGGGGAGCTGTTTTTT,-,TRBV27,many,TRBJ2-2
CASSTWGHPEAFF,TGTGCCAGCAGTACCTGGGGACATCCTGAAGCTTTCTTT,-,TRBV6-5,many,TRBJ1-1
CSVEFLAGAANTGELFF,TGCAGCGTTGAATTTCTCGCGGGGGCCGCGAACACCGGGGAGCTGTTTTTT,-,TRBV29-1,few,TRBJ2-2
CASSTDQIAGITNTGELFF,TGTGCCAGCTCAACGGATCAAATAGCGGGGATTACGAACACCGGGGAGCTGTTTTTT,TRBD2,TRBV18,-,TRBJ2-2
CASSPLRAGGSYNEQFF,TGCGCCAGCAGCCCCCTTAGAGCGGGAGGTTCTTACAATGAGCAGTTCTTC,TRBD2,TRBV4-3,many,TRBJ2-1
CASSFRDSPLYGYTF,TGTGCCAGCAGTTTCCGCGACAGTCCACTCTATGGCTACACCTTC,-,TRBV6-2/TRBV6-3,few,TRBJ1-2
CASSPWVRGPTYEQYF,TGTGCCAGCAGCCCCTGGGTGCGGGGCCCTACCTACGAGCAGTACTTC,-,TRBV3-1,many,TRBJ2-7
CASSLYLPDDEQFF,TGCGCCAGCAGCTTGTACTTGCCCGATGATGAGCAGTTCTTC,-,TRBV5-1,few,TRBJ2-1
CASSRRLAGDNEQFF,TGTGCCAGCAGCCGTCGACTAGCGGGGGACAATGAGCAGTTCTTC,TRBD2,TRBV7-8,many,TRBJ2-1
CASSEELAGITGELFF,TGCGCCAGCAGTGAAGAACTAGCGGGTATCACCGGGGAGCTGTTTTTT,TRBD2,TRBV10-1,many,TRBJ2-2
CASSTQTGPSGELFF,TGCGCCAGCAGCACCCAGACAGGGCCCTCCGGGGAGCTGTTTTTT,TRBD1,TRBV5-1,many,TRBJ2-2
CAISKRGLEDIQYF,TGTGCCATCAGTAAGCGGGGGCTTGAGGACATTCAGTACTTC,TRBD2,TRBV10-3,-,TRBJ2-4
CASSQVTGWKETQYF,TGTGCCAGCAGCCAAGTTACAGGTTGGAAAGAGACCCAGTACTTC,-,TRBV3-1,-,TRBJ2-5
CASNDRRGSMDTEAFF,TGCGCCAGCAACGACAGGCGAGGAAGCATGGACACTGAAGCTTTCTTT,-,TRBV5-1,many,TRBJ1-1
CASSEFNGDEQFF,TGTGCCAGCAGTGAATTCAATGGTGATGAGCAGTTCTTC,-,TRBV25-1,many,TRBJ2-1
CASSYLRELSGELFF,TGTGCCAGCAGCTACTTGAGGGAACTATCGGGGGAGCTGTTTTTT,-,TRBV7-8,-,TRBJ2-2
CASSPPGGVRYNEQFF,TGTGCCAGCTCACCACCTGGAGGGGTACGATACAATGAGCAGTTCTTC,-,TRBV18,many,TRBJ2-1
CASSLAIAGGFQETQYF,TGTGCCAGCAGCTTAGCGATTGCGGGGGGGTTCCAAGAGACCCAGTACTTC,TRBD2,TRBV7-2,-,TRBJ2-5
CASSSTTTRSDTQYF,TGTGCCAGCAGTTCTACTACTACTAGGAGCGATACGCAGTATTTT,-,TRBV27,few,TRBJ2-3
CASWATGGGRNTEAFF,TGTGCCAGCTGGGCTACAGGGGGTGGCAGGAACACTGAAGCTTTCTTT,TRBD1,TRBV25-1,many,TRBJ1-1
CASSLGGVQETQYF,TGCGCCAGCAGCTTGGGAGGGGTTCAAGAGACCCAGTACTTC,-,TRBV5-1,many,TRBJ2-5
CSARSLGEQYF,TGCAGTGCTAGATCCCTGGGCGAGCAGTACTTC,-,TRBV20-1,many,TRBJ2-7
CSSSLAGAGETQYF,TGCAGCTCCTCACTAGCGGGAGCGGGGGAGACCCAGTACTTC,TRBD2,TRBV29-1,many,TRBJ2-5
CASSFGAYNYTF,TGTGCCAGCAGTTTTGGGGCTTATAACTACACCTTC,-,TRBV28,many,TRBJ1-2
CASSTRGGEETQYF,TGCGCCAGCAGCACCAGGGGGGGGGAAGAGACCCAGTACTTC,-,TRBV5-1,many,TRBJ2-5
CASRRSEVNYGYTF,TGTGCCAGCAGACGTAGTGAGGTTAACTATGGCTACACCTTC,-,TRBV12-3/TRBV12-4,many,TRBJ1-2
CASSLQGPTGNTIYF,TGTGCCAGCAGCTTGCAGGGGCCTACTGGAAACACCATATATTTT,-,TRBV5-6,many,TRBJ1-3
CASSIPGTGELFF,TGCGCCAGCAGCATCCCGGGGACCGGGGAGCTGTTTTTT,-,TRBV5-1,-,TRBJ2-2
CATKLQESYEQYF,TGTGCCACCAAACTCCAGGAATCCTACGAGCAGTACTTC,-,TRBV28,many,TRBJ2-7
CAIGLSTGNEQFF,TGTGCCATCGGACTCTCAACGGGCAATGAGCAGTTCTTC,-,TRBV10-3,many,TRBJ2-1
CASIGQGIMNTEAFF,TGTGCCAGCATCGGACAGGGGATAATGAACACTGAAGCTTTCTTT,TRBD1,TRBV5-5,many,TRBJ1-1
CASRLTGDTEAFF,TGTGCCAGCAGGTTAACAGGGGACACTGAAGCTTTCTTT,TRBD1,TRBV2,many,TRBJ1-1
CASSPQNTEAFF,TGTGCCAGCTCACCACAGAACACTGAAGCTTTCTTT,-,TRBV18,many,TRBJ1-1
CASSLRDPFNEQFF,TGTGCCAGCAGTTTACGGGACCCATTCAATGAGCAGTTCTTC,-,TRBV27,many,TRBJ2-1
CSARKGFGQPQHF,TGCAGTGCTAGGAAAGGGTTTGGTCAGCCCCAGCATTTT,-,TRBV20-1,many,TRBJ1-5
CASSLEGRRDNSPLHF,TGTGCCAGCAGCTTAGAAGGAAGAAGGGATAATTCACCCCTCCACTTT,-,TRBV7-9,many,TRBJ1-6
CASRQERGDGYTF,TGTGCCAGCAGACAAGAGAGGGGTGATGGCTACACCTTC,-,TRBV6-5,many,TRBJ1-2
CSAREKRTQYF,TGCAGTGCTAGAGAAAAGAGGACCCAGTACTTC,-,TRBV20-1,many,TRBJ2-5
CARGPEGVNLQHF,TGTGCCAGGGGCCCCGAGGGAGTGAATCTTCAGCATTTT,-,TRBV13,once,TRBJ1-5
CASSYYSQETQYF,TGTGCCAGCAGCTATTACAGCCAAGAGACCCAGTACTTC,-,TRBV5-5,many,TRBJ2-5
CAISESNWGTANSNQPQHF,TGTGCCATCAGTGAGTCGAATTGGGGGACGGCAAATAGCAATCAGCCCCAGCATTTT,-,TRBV10-3,few,TRBJ1-5
CASSMEGPSTGELFF,TGTGCCAGCAGTATGGAGGGACCCAGCACCGGGGAGCTGTTTTTT,-,TRBV12-3/TRBV12-4,many,TRBJ2-2